These 23 T cell receptor beta chains were all obtained from the same sample, sequenced in a study of T cells after yellow fever vaccination. TCRdb used MiXCR to reprocess the 5' RACE reads, holding one entry per CDR3 protein. The profile shows under 400,000 distinct CDR3 sequences, approximately 10% of them singletons. Sequencing was performed on PBMCs, taken on the day of the first yellow fever vaccination. The receptors originated from a man between 18 and 35 years old who received the YFV17D yellow fever vaccine.

This sequence joins TRBV7-2 and TRBJ2-7, with 7 bases identical to TRBD1. The CDR3 loop spans 14 amino acids. Trimming took 0 bases from V and 4 from J; bases not matched to a gene: 3. CDR1 and CDR2 from the germline V gene are SGHTA and FQGNSA. CDR3 region: CASSLAAGGYEQYV. The DNA for the CDR3 is TGTGCCAGCAGCTTAGCGGCAGGGGGATACGAGCAGTACGTC.

This rearrangement joins TRBV25-1 to TRBJ2-7; no clear D gene. This CDR3 is 13 amino acids long. CDR1 is MGHDK, CDR2 SYGVNS, per germline. Trimming cost V 3 bases and J 3 bases, with 9 bases left between them. The CDR3 DNA reads TGTGCCAGCAGTGATTTGAACGACTACGAGCAGTACTTC. As protein: CASSDLNDYEQYF.

The chain uses TRBV18 and TRBJ2-7; no clear D gene. V lost 4 bases and J 3 bases, leaving 13 bases between the germline ends. The CDR3 totals 14 residues. CDR1 KGHSH and CDR2 LQKENI come from the germline V gene. CDR3 DNA: TGTGCCAGCTCACAATCCTCAGGAGACTACGAGCAGTACTTC. This sequence encodes CASSQSSGDYEQYF.

This clonotype has only a few counts. The gene calls are TRBV5-1 and TRBJ1-1; a possible D gene is TRBD1 (5 bases). This CDR3 has 13 residues. In germline, CDR1 is SGHRS, CDR2 YFSETQ. Trimming took off 0 bases at V and 7 bases at J, with 10 bases between the two ends. In DNA form, the CDR3 reads TGCGCCAGCAGCTTGGCAGGGATTGGTGAAGCTTTCTTT. Translated: CASSLAGIGEAFF.

This clonotype turned up a few times. V gene TRBV5-1 combines with J gene TRBJ1-2, with D hard to call. The CDR3 has 14 residues. V lost 3 bases, J lost 7 bases, and 16 bases lay in between. The germline gives CDR1 SGHRS, CDR2 YFSETQ. The CDR3 is CASSSFNGESGYTF. The CDR3 bases are TGCGCCAGCAGCTCGTTTAATGGGGAAAGTGGCTACACCTTC.

The CDR3 sequence is CASSFGLQGGKSYTF. In nucleotides, the CDR3 is TGCGCCAGCAGCTTCGGACTCCAGGGGGGAAAGAGCTACACCTTC. The chain is built from TRBV5-1 and TRBJ1-2; TRBD1 matches 7 bases. The CDR3 has 15 residues. J lost 9 bases, V lost 2 bases, and 13 bases had no gene match. Per the germline V gene, CDR1 is SGHRS and CDR2 is YFSETQ.

This clonotype was detected only a few times. The chain couples TRBV4-2 to TRBJ2-3; 8 nucleotides line up with TRBD2. The V and J ends lost 8 bases and 5 bases, in that order; junction bases with no gene match: 9. The CDR3 length is 14 residues. Germline lookup yields CDR1 LGHNA and CDR2 YNFKEQ. The CDR3 loop reads CASRAGGAGDTQYF. CDR3 coding DNA: TGTGCCAGCCGTGCCGGGGGGGCAGGAGATACGCAGTATTTT.

The rearrangement joins TRBV12-3 or TRBV12-4 to TRBJ2-3, with D tentatively TRBD1 (5 bases). V gave up 4 bases and J gave up 11 bases, with 10 bases separating them. This CDR3 is 11 amino acids long. The CDR3 DNA sequence: TGTGCCAGCAGTTCAGGGATTGGGCAGTATTTT. It translates to CASSSGIGQYF.

J is TRBJ1-1 and V is TRBV2, with unresolved D. This CDR3 is 14 amino acids long. The germline gives CDR1 SNHLY, CDR2 FYNNEI. With 8 bases removed from V and 4 bases from J, the gap between germline ends came to 17 bases. The CDR3 spells CASSFTRASTEAFF. The CDR3 DNA reads as TGTGCCAGCTCCTTTACCCGGGCTTCCACTGAAGCTTTCTTT.

The chain couples TRBV15 to TRBJ1-2, with D possibly TRBD1 on 5 matching bases. Germline lookup yields CDR1 LNHNV and CDR2 YYDKDF (reference sequence). The CDR3 totals 14 residues. The V gene lost 3 bases and the J gene lost 2 bases, with 10 bases spanning the gap. CDR3: CATSSQGLNYGYTF. The CDR3 DNA sequence: TGTGCCACCAGCAGCCAGGGTCTGAACTATGGCTACACCTTC.

This clonotype has a count of ten or more. V is TRBV4-1 and J is TRBJ1-2; D gene unclear. Germline values: CDR1 MGHRA, CDR2 YSYEKL. The V end was cut by 0 bases, the J end by 3 bases, with 11 bases between. The CDR3 covers 15 residues. Written as DNA, the CDR3 is TGCGCCAGCAGCCAAGAAAAGGGAGGCGACTATGGCTACACCTTC. It is translated as CASSQEKGGDYGYTF.

The table lists this clonotype with a few counts. V is TRBV20-1 and J is TRBJ1-5; TRBD1 agrees at 8 bases. The CDR3 is 13 amino acids. Germline V gene sequence: CDR1 DFQATT, CDR2 SNEGSKA (reference sequence). V was clipped by 6 bases and J by 6 bases; unmatched bases: 7. The CDR3 here is CSAPDRGGQPQHF. The CDR3 nucleotides are TGCAGTGCCCCTGACAGGGGTGGTCAGCCCCAGCATTTT.

This clonotype was observed a few times. This sequence joins TRBV7-9 and TRBJ2-5; TRBD1 matches at 11 bases. This CDR3 is 16 amino acids long. The germline V gene encodes CDR1 SEHNR and CDR2 FQNEAQ (reference sequence). V shed 5 bases, J shed 2 bases, and the junction held 7 bases outside the gene matches. The CDR3 sequence is CASSQRDRGMQETQYF. CDR3 DNA: TGTGCCAGCAGCCAACGGGACAGGGGGATGCAAGAGACCCAGTACTTC.

A few counts support this clonotype. This chain joins TRBV4-3 and TRBJ2-3, with D unclear. The germline CDR1 and CDR2 sequences are LGHNA and YSLEER. V was trimmed by 4 bases and J by 2 bases, leaving 10 bases between them. The CDR3 contains 14 residues. CDR3 region: CASSPATVTDTQYF. The CDR3 nucleotides read TGCGCCAGCAGCCCCGCAACAGTCACAGATACGCAGTATTTT.

This clonotype was seen ten or more times. CDR3 sequence: CASSPNFHNEQFF. CDR3 DNA: TGTGCCAGCAGCCCCAACTTTCACAATGAGCAGTTCTTC. This sequence joins TRBV7-6 and TRBJ2-1; D remains unclear. The CDR3 has 13 residues. With 5 bases removed from V and 5 bases from J, the gap between germline ends came to 10 bases. Germline V gene data show CDR1 as SGHVS and CDR2 as FNYEAQ.

V gene TRBV5-1 combines with J gene TRBJ2-3; D possibly corresponds to TRBD1 (6 bases). CDR1 is SGHRS, CDR2 YFSETQ, per germline. The CDR3 sequence is 12 residues long. V was pared by 8 bases and J by 2 bases, with 9 bases between. CDR3 protein: CASWDNTDTQYF. CDR3 DNA sequence: TGCGCCAGTTGGGACAACACAGATACGCAGTATTTT. Based on the CDR3 plus reference TRBV5-1 and TRBJ2-3, the full variable domain is KAGVTQTPRYLIKTRGQQVTLSCSPISGHRSVSWYQQTPGQGLQFLFEYFSETQRNKGNFPGRFSGRQFSNSRSEMNVSTLELGDSALYLCASWDNTDTQYFGPGTRLTVL.

There are many counts of this clonotype. The chain has TRBV12-3 or TRBV12-4 and TRBJ1-4; tentatively, D is TRBD1 (6 bases). The CDR3 loop spans 14 amino acids. The V end was cut by 4 bases, the J end by 3 bases, with 9 bases between. For the CDR3, the DNA is TGTGCCAGCAGTTCAGGGGTGGCTAATGAAAAACTGTTTTTT. Residues: CASSSGVANEKLFF.

The table lists this clonotype with a few counts. The CDR3 DNA sequence: TGCAGTGCTAAATTTACCGGAGAGCAGTTCTTC. Encoded protein: CSAKFTGEQFF. The chain employs TRBV20-1 and TRBJ2-1, with D hard to call. The V and J ends lost 4 bases and 10 bases respectively, with 11 bases between them. Germline V gene sequence: CDR1 DFQATT, CDR2 SNEGSKA (reference sequence). The CDR3 runs 11 residues.

This clonotype was seen a few times. The CDR3 coding sequence is TGCAGCGTGTACAGCGGGGGGCCCTTGGGCCAGTACTTC. Amino acids: CSVYSGGPLGQYF. The V gene is TRBV29-1, the J gene TRBJ2-5; 9 bases match TRBD2. Trimming at V came to 6 bases and at J to 10 bases, leaving 12 bases not matched to a gene. Germline CDR1 is SQVTM and CDR2 is ANQGSEA. The CDR3 is made up of 13 amino acids.

In its sample, this clonotype was seen a few times. The gene calls are TRBV10-3 and TRBJ2-5; 12 bases match TRBD2. V trimming: 6 bases; J trimming: 1 base; junction bases outside the gene matches: 3. This CDR3 contains 15 residues. From germline, CDR1 is ENHRY and CDR2 SYGVKD. CDR3 sequence (DNA): TGTGCCATCAGCCCTAGCGGGGGGGCCCAAGAGACCCAGTACTTC. It is translated as CAISPSGGAQETQYF.

The chain carries TRBV6-1 and TRBJ2-3; a possible D gene is TRBD2 (5 bases). Per the germline V gene, CDR1 is MNHNS and CDR2 is SASEGT. This CDR3 comprises 15 residues. V was pared by 5 bases and J by 1 base, with 13 bases between. The CDR3 DNA reads as TGTGCCAGCAGTCCCGGACGGCGGGGCACAGATACGCAGTATTTT. It specifies CASSPGRRGTDTQYF.

The rearrangement links TRBV4-2 to TRBJ2-7; D may match TRBD1 or TRBD2 (6 bases each). The ends were cut back, 4 bases at V and 4 bases at J, with 14 bases in the middle. Germline V gene sequence: CDR1 LGHNA, CDR2 YNFKEQ. The CDR3 extends over 14 amino acids. The CDR3 coding sequence is TGTGCCAGCAGCCCCTCCGGGGGCGGGTACGAGCAGTACGTC. It encodes CASSPSGGGYEQYV.

The chain is built from TRBV7-9 and TRBJ2-7; no clear D gene. The CDR3 contains 15 residues. Germline loops: CDR1 SEHNR, CDR2 FQNEAQ (reference sequence). The V end lost 6 bases, the J end lost 3 bases, and 18 bases lay between the germline ends. This chain's CDR3 is CASRKTELHGYEQYF. CDR3 nucleotide sequence: TGTGCCAGCAGGAAAACAGAGTTACACGGCTACGAGCAGTACTTC.